The clone carrying this T cell receptor (beta chain) was recorded a few times. The antigen remains unidentified. The sample is drawn from a study of cytomegalovirus exposure and HLA in healthy donors. Study-level information: Roughly 77 million unique TCRs from HLA-typed donors made up an early data release.

Broader study findings: An ancestry cluster, one associated with Asian ancestry, reportedly showed fewer N-insertions than the 666-donor mean in a later analysis. Later analysis indicated greater clonal expansion among HLA-associated TCR beta chains than among equally common other chains.

The PCR had 60 Vbeta and 13 Jbeta primers. Clones were read by immunoSEQ multiplex PCR, and TCRdb kept only the in-frame ones, dropping some. The repertoire holds 60,000 or so clones, with more than 80% as singletons. V was shortened by 0 bases and J by 1 base, with 9 bases between the two germline ends. Germline values: CDR1 LGHNA, CDR2 YSLEER. The CDR3 covers 15 residues. This receptor was obtained from a young man in good health and CMV-seropositive. Sequenced: PBMCs. The chain carries TRBV4-3 and TRBJ1-1, with a weak D call TRBD1 (6 bases). CDR3 protein: CASSQDRGRNTEAFF. The CDR3 DNA follows: TGCGCCAGCAGCCAAGATAGGGGGAGGAACACTGAAGCTTTCTTT.